The 11 T cell receptor beta chains in this list originate from one sample, sequenced in a study of cytomegalovirus exposure and HLA in healthy donors. PCR employed 60 Vbeta and 13 Jbeta primers. The repertoire was sequenced with immunoSEQ multiplex PCR; TCRdb's copy has only in-frame clones and lacks some. There are 120,000 or so clones in the sample; more than 65% occur only once, and around 3.9% lies in the top ten. Sequenced: PBMCs. The source is a human donor in good health.

The J gene is TRBJ2-7, the V gene TRBV28, with 14 bases aligning to TRBD2. The CDR3 loop spans 13 amino acids. Unmatched junction bases numbered 0, after V lost 8 bases and J lost 3 bases. Germline lookup yields CDR1 MDHEN and CDR2 SYDVKM. For the CDR3, the DNA is TGTGCCAGCGGGACTAGCGGGAGCTACGAGCAGTACTTC. Protein product: CASGTSGSYEQYF.

V is TRBV5-1 and J is TRBJ1-2, with a possible D match to TRBD1 (6 bases). The V end was cut by 4 bases, the J end by 0 bases, with 19 bases between. CDR1 and CDR2 (germline): SGHRS, YFSETQ. CDR3 length equals 17 residues. The DNA of the CDR3 is TGCGCCAGCAGCCTCCCCGGACAGACTGTCCCTAACTATGGCTACACCTTC. Translation: CASSLPGQTVPNYGYTF.

This clone was observed once. This chain uses TRBV28 with TRBJ1-2, with D possibly TRBD1 on 6 matching bases. CDR3 length: 14 residues. CDR1 and CDR2 from the germline V gene are MDHEN and SYDVKM. V shed 7 bases and J shed 5 bases, with 17 bases lying between them. CDR3 DNA: TGTGCCAGCACTAGCGGGGGGGCGGGGTATGGCTACACCTTC. Translation: CASTSGGAGYGYTF.

CDR3 sequence (DNA): TGTGCCAGCAGCTTATTCTCCCGCGGGAGGGACACCGGGGAGCTGTTTTTT. As protein: CASSLFSRGRDTGELFF. The chain links TRBV7-3 to TRBJ2-2; 9 nucleotides agree with TRBD2. CDR3 length equals 17 residues. The junction had 7 bases not matched to a gene; V was cut back by 2 bases and J by 3 bases. Germline lookup yields CDR1 SGHTA and CDR2 FQGTGA.

J is TRBJ2-3 and V is TRBV9, with 9 bases lining up with TRBD2. Trimming at V came to 4 bases and at J to 5 bases, leaving 8 bases not matched to a gene. The CDR3 runs 15 residues. CDR1 and CDR2 from the germline V gene are SGDLS and YYNGEE. The CDR3 region has the DNA TGTGCCAGCAGCACTAGCGGGCGGGGGGTAGATACGCAGTATTTT. Translating it yields CASSTSGRGVDTQYF.

V and J are TRBV6-1 and TRBJ2-1, with a weak D call TRBD1 (5 bases). Trimming cost V 2 bases and J 5 bases, with 7 bases left between them. CDR1 MNHNS and CDR2 SASEGT come from the germline V gene. CDR3 length: 13 residues. CDR3 sequence reads: CASSEQGNNEQFF. CDR3 nucleotide sequence: TGTGCCAGCAGTGAACAGGGAAACAATGAGCAGTTCTTC.

Of note for this clone: The junction shows a germline mismatch at one end, possibly a read error. The rearrangement links TRBV28 to TRBJ2-1; D is perhaps TRBD1 (5 bases). Germline lookup yields CDR1 MDHEN and CDR2 SYDVKM. This CDR3 is built from 11 residues. This CDR3 is CASIQGNGQFF. CDR3 nucleotides: TGTGCCAGCATCCAGGGTAATGGGCAGTTCTTC.

The rearrangement uses TRBV19 and TRBJ2-7, with a tentative D call TRBD2 (5 bases). This CDR3 has 13 residues. Per the germline V gene, CDR1 is LNHDA and CDR2 is SQIVND (reference sequence). V lost 3 bases, J lost 3 bases, and 9 bases lay in between. As DNA, the CDR3 is TGTGCCAGTAGTATGGGTCGGGACTACGAGCAGTACTTC. It codes for CASSMGRDYEQYF. The whole variable domain, remainder taken from reference TRBV19 and TRBJ2-7, is DGGITQSPKYLFRKEGQNVTLSCEQNLNHDAMYWYRQDPGQGLRLIYYSQIVNDFQKGDIAEGYSVSREKKESFPLTVTSAQKNPTAFYLCASSMGRDYEQYFGPGTRLTVT.

The chain has TRBV7-9 and TRBJ2-7; 7 nucleotides line up with TRBD2. Trimming cost V 4 bases and J 0 bases; bases outside gene matches: 3. The CDR3 has 14 amino acids. The germline CDR1 and CDR2 sequences are SEHNR and FQNEAQ (reference sequence). The CDR3 DNA sequence: TGTGCCAGCAGCTCGCGGACTAGCTCCTACGAGCAGTACTTC. Translation: CASSSRTSSYEQYF.

The chain employs TRBV11-2 and TRBJ2-1, with 10 bases identical to TRBD2. The CDR3 has 14 amino acids. Unmatched junction bases numbered 2, after V lost 2 bases and J lost 7 bases. The V gene's germline CDR1 is SGHAT and CDR2 FQNNGV. The CDR3 loop is CASSLMGLANEQFF. CDR3 coding DNA: TGTGCCAGCAGCTTAATGGGACTAGCGAATGAGCAGTTCTTC.

The chain carries TRBV15 and TRBJ1-1; D unresolved. This CDR3 is 12 amino acids long. Germline values: CDR1 LNHNV, CDR2 YYDKDF (reference sequence). The V end was cut by 9 bases, the J end by 1 base, with 9 bases between. The CDR3 DNA is TGTGCCACGCCCGGTGAGAACACTGAAGCTTTCTTT. It encodes CATPGENTEAFF.